This entry lists 7 T cell receptor beta chains sequenced from one sample in a study of CXCR3-negative and CXCR3-positive naive CD8 T cells. TRB cDNA libraries were made by UMI-labeled 5' RACE. Each CDR3 protein gets one entry in TCRdb, which reprocessed the 5' RACE reads and gives no DNA. The data show more than 45,000 distinct CDR3 sequences, and the top ten clones hold around 20%. The sample taken for sequencing was memory CD8+ T cells from blood. The receptors originated from a human donor in good health. Some clones in this sample may be carry-over from other donors' samples.

This chain connects TRBV12-3 or TRBV12-4 to TRBJ1-5; the D call of TRBD1 rests on TCRdb alone, since no DNA is present to check it. CDR3 length: 15 residues. The CDR3 spells CASSGGRGSNQPQHF.

This chain uses TRBV20-1 with TRBJ1-2. CDR1 is DFQATT, CDR2 SNEGSKA, per germline (reference sequence). The CDR3 has 15 residues. CDR3 protein: CSARGIQEDLNGYTF.

The chain employs TRBV20-1 and TRBJ1-2; TCRdb proposes TRBD1, but this gene call is untestable without DNA. The CDR3 is made up of 17 amino acids. The germline V gene encodes CDR1 DFQATT and CDR2 SNEGSKA (reference sequence). The chain's CDR3 is CSARGDRVTHLGLGYTF.

The chain combines TRBV20-1 with TRBJ1-2; TCRdb calls TRBD1, which cannot be checked without DNA. The CDR3 runs to 11 residues. Per germline, CDR1 DFQATT and CDR2 SNEGSKA (reference sequence). The CDR3 here is CSARAGTAPPF.

The gene calls are TRBV6-5 and TRBJ1-3. Germline assignment: CDR1 MNHEY and CDR2 SVGAGI. This CDR3 spans 15 amino acids. The chain's CDR3 is CASSYSVSSGNTIYF.

The chain recombines TRBV4-3 with TRBJ2-1; with no DNA, the TCRdb D assignment of TRBD2 cannot be verified. CDR3 size: 16 residues. The germline CDR1 and CDR2 sequences are LGHNA and YSLEER. The CDR3: CASSPSGGGSYNEQFF.

The chain joins TRBV27 to TRBJ1-1. CDR1 is MNHEY, CDR2 SMNVEV, per germline (reference sequence). CDR3 length: 14 residues. The CDR3 protein is CASSFSGWSTEAFF.